These T cell receptor beta chains were read from a single sample in a study of cytomegalovirus exposure and HLA in healthy donors. Assay: immunoSEQ multiplex PCR; the TCRdb copy retains only in-frame clones and omits some. The repertoire has 90,000 to 120,000 clones, roughly 85% of them found once; the top ten carry 3.1%. Sequencing was carried out using PBMCs. Source of these receptors: a woman in her thirties or forties in good health and CMV-seronegative. Both conserved end residues are part of each CDR3. A D gene is named only where the DNA matches it firmly. Clone size is given for some rows only: seen once, a few or many times, or a class if the clone is expanded.

clone size	V gene	D gene	J gene	CDR3 protein	CDR3 DNA
-	TRBV6-1	TRBD1	TRBJ1-1	CASSEASQRRGQAFF	TGTGCCAGCAGTGAAGCGAGTCAGCGGAGGGGGCAAGCTTTCTTT
-	TRBV30	TRBD2	TRBJ2-7	CAWRGVAGRDEQYF	TGTGCCTGGAGAGGAGTAGCGGGACGGGACGAGCAGTACTTC
-	TRBV18	-	TRBJ2-5	CASSWRDRIQETQYF	TGTGCCAGCTCATGGCGGGACAGAATTCAAGAGACCCAGTACTTC
-	TRBV15	-	TRBJ2-6	CATSRAGPAGANVLTF	TGTGCCACCAGCAGGGCGGGGCCCGCTGGGGCCAACGTCCTGACTTTC
-	TRBV6-1	-	TRBJ2-1	CASSKQGNEQFF	TGTGCCAGCAGTAAACAGGGTAATGAGCAGTTCTTC
-	TRBV7-9	-	TRBJ2-7	CASSPLSGVSEQYF	TGTGCCAGCAGCCCCCTATCAGGGGTCTCGGAGCAGTACTTC
-	TRBV5-1	TRBD1	TRBJ2-3	CASSETGVLGDTQYF	TGCGCCAGCAGCGAGACAGGGGTCCTAGGAGATACGCAGTATTTT
-	TRBV6-5	TRBD1	TRBJ1-5	CASRRDRVTDQPQHF	TGTGCCAGCAGACGGGACAGGGTGACGGATCAGCCCCAGCATTTT
-	TRBV19	-	TRBJ1-1	CASSITGNTEAFF	TGTGCCAGTAGTATTACAGGGAACACTGAAGCTTTCTTT
-	TRBV30	-	TRBJ1-2	CAWRALLSWEGYTF	TGTGCCTGGAGGGCCCTTTTGAGTTGGGAGGGCTACACCTTC
-	TRBV6-5	-	TRBJ2-4	CASSTTLEAKNIQYF	TGTGCCAGTTCGACGACTTTGGAGGCCAAAAACATTCAGTACTTC
-	TRBV19	-	TRBJ2-5	CASRGREETQYF	TGTGCCAGTAGGGGCAGGGAAGAGACCCAGTACTTC
-	TRBV6-5	TRBD2	TRBJ2-1	CASTLAGGPGNEQFF	TGTGCCAGCACGCTAGCGGGAGGGCCGGGGAATGAGCAGTTCTTC
once	TRBV28	-	TRBJ2-7	CASSIAGTLYSYEQYF	TGTGCCAGCTCCATTGCCGGGACTCTCTACTCCTACGAGCAGTACTTC
-	TRBV7-9	TRBD1	TRBJ2-7	CASSSMGQSYEQYF	TGTGCCAGCAGCTCTATGGGACAGAGCTACGAGCAGTACTTC
-	TRBV5-1	TRBD2	TRBJ2-1	CASSRRTGTSVYNEQFF	TGCGCCAGCAGCCGCAGAACTGGGACTAGCGTATACAATGAGCAGTTCTTC
-	TRBV4-2	TRBD1	TRBJ2-2	CASSQERTGPFGELFF	TGTGCCAGCAGCCAGGAAAGGACAGGCCCTTTCGGGGAGCTGTTTTTT
once	TRBV10-2	-	TRBJ1-2	CASSESKRGETYGYTF	TGCGCCAGCAGTGAGTCGAAACGGGGGGAGACCTATGGCTACACCTTC
-	TRBV18	-	TRBJ1-5	CASSRLPVRNQPQHF	TGTGCCAGCTCACGCCTTCCGGTCCGCAATCAGCCCCAGCATTTT
-	TRBV19	-	TRBJ2-7	CASSPGWEADEWTYEQYF	TGTGCCAGTAGTCCGGGGTGGGAAGCGGATGAGTGGACCTACGAGCAGTACTTC
-	TRBV2	-	TRBJ1-2	CASSGQVANYGYTF	TGTGCCAGCAGTGGTCAGGTAGCTAACTATGGCTACACCTTC
-	TRBV27	-	TRBJ2-1	CASSLGTSSYNEQFF	TGTGCCAGCAGTTTAGGGACAAGTTCCTACAATGAGCAGTTCTTC
few	TRBV5-8	TRBD1	TRBJ2-7	CASSFGTGTYEQYF	TGTGCCAGCAGCTTCGGGACAGGGACCTACGAGCAGTACTTC
-	TRBV13	-	TRBJ1-2	CASSLVGSGGYTF	TGTGCCAGCAGCTTAGTAGGGTCGGGGGGCTACACCTTC
-	TRBV29-1	TRBD1	TRBJ2-6	CSVESGTGESGANVLTF	TGCAGCGTTGAATCCGGGACAGGGGAATCTGGGGCCAACGTCCTGACTTTC
-	TRBV11-2	TRBD2	TRBJ2-1	CASSLVVRLAGPYNEQFF	TGTGCCAGCAGCTTAGTGGTCCGACTAGCGGGCCCCTACAATGAGCAGTTCTTC
-	TRBV4-3	TRBD2	TRBJ2-1	CASSQDISGRGIDGDEQFF	TGCGCCAGCAGCCAAGATATAAGCGGGAGAGGAATTGACGGCGATGAGCAGTTCTTC
-	TRBV15	TRBD2	TRBJ2-1	CATSRAASGRGNEQFF	TGTGCCACCAGCAGAGCTGCTAGCGGGAGGGGGAATGAGCAGTTCTTC
-	TRBV6-6	-	TRBJ1-2	CASSSLLGGGYTF	TGTGCCAGCAGTTCTCTTCTCGGGGGAGGCTACACCTTC
-	TRBV7-2	TRBD2	TRBJ2-3	CASSLALAGGADTQYF	TGTGCCAGCAGCTTAGCGCTAGCGGGAGGCGCAGATACGCAGTATTTT
few	TRBV10-2	TRBD2	TRBJ2-5	CASSVRLAGRETQYF	TGCGCCAGCAGTGTTCGACTAGCGGGACGGGAGACCCAGTACTTC
-	TRBV4-1	TRBD2	TRBJ2-5	CASSQEPAGGSETQYF	TGCGCCAGCAGCCAAGAACCAGCGGGGGGGTCGGAGACCCAGTACTTC
-	TRBV5-1	TRBD2	TRBJ2-1	CASSPLTTSGRAHEQFF	TGCGCCAGCAGCCCCCTAACTACTAGCGGGAGGGCGCATGAGCAGTTCTTC
-	TRBV28	-	TRBJ1-2	CASSSGQNYGYTF	TGTGCCAGCAGTTCGGGACAAAACTATGGCTACACCTTC
-	TRBV4-1	-	TRBJ1-5	CASSRNYNQPQHF	TGCGCCAGCAGCCGAAACTATAATCAGCCCCAGCATTTT
-	TRBV15	TRBD1	TRBJ2-7	CATSRGEDRGIYEQYF	TGTGCCACCAGCAGAGGGGAGGACAGGGGGATCTACGAGCAGTACTTC
-	TRBV5-1	TRBD1	TRBJ1-5	CASSLESRQGFQHF	TGCGCCAGCAGCTTGGAAAGCCGACAGGGCTTCCAGCATTTT
-	TRBV15	-	TRBJ1-4	CATSRPDTGFNEKLFF	TGTGCCACCAGCAGACCGGACACCGGCTTTAATGAAAAACTGTTTTTT
once	TRBV7-2	TRBD1	TRBJ2-3	CASSPLGTVWDTQYF	TGTGCCAGCAGTCCTCTCGGGACAGTATGGGATACGCAGTATTTT
once	TRBV18	TRBD1	TRBJ1-2	CASSPRPAGQGANYGYTF	TGTGCCAGCTCACCGCGCCCGGCGGGACAGGGGGCTAACTATGGCTACACCTTC
once	TRBV7-9	-	TRBJ2-3	CASSLGAAGLALGTDTQYF	TGTGCCAGCAGCTTAGGGGCGGCGGGACTTGCCCTGGGCACAGATACGCAGTATTTT
-	TRBV5-4	TRBD1	TRBJ1-6	CASSSGQGAGNSPLHF	TGTGCCAGCAGCTCGGGACAGGGGGCAGGAAATTCACCCCTCCACTTT
-	TRBV28	-	TRBJ1-2	CASSLDVAADYTF	TGTGCCAGCAGTTTAGACGTCGCGGCTGACTACACCTTC
once	TRBV29-1	TRBD1	TRBJ1-1	CSVGDRTRLAFF	TGCAGCGTAGGGGACAGGACGAGGTTGGCTTTCTTT
few	TRBV18	TRBD2	TRBJ2-1	CASSPITLAEYNEQFF	TGTGCCAGCTCACCAATTACTCTAGCGGAATACAATGAGCAGTTCTTC
-	TRBV9	TRBD1	TRBJ1-5	CASSPWGGQAGNQPQHF	TGTGCCAGCAGCCCCTGGGGCGGACAGGCCGGCAATCAGCCCCAGCATTTT
-	TRBV12-5	TRBD1	TRBJ2-3	CASGLVQGGADTQYF	TGTGCTAGTGGTTTGGTACAAGGGGGCGCAGATACGCAGTATTTT
-	TRBV5-1	-	TRBJ1-5	CASSLDGDSNQPQHF	TGCGCCAGCAGCTTGGACGGGGATAGCAATCAGCCCCAGCATTTT
-	TRBV30	TRBD1	TRBJ1-4	CAWNRARGHEKLFF	TGTGCCTGGAACAGAGCTAGGGGGCATGAAAAACTGTTTTTT
-	TRBV5-6	-	TRBJ2-3	CASSLLQTGGSPTDTQYF	TGTGCCAGCAGCCTCCTTCAGACGGGGGGCTCCCCCACAGATACGCAGTATTTT
-	TRBV2	-	TRBJ2-3	CASSEFADTQYF	TGTGCCAGCAGTGAATTCGCAGATACGCAGTATTTT
-	TRBV15	TRBD2	TRBJ2-5	CATSKDSGRARQETQYF	TGTGCCACCAGCAAGGATAGCGGGAGGGCCCGCCAAGAGACCCAGTACTTC